This T cell receptor beta chain was identified during a study of blood T cell repertoires in COVID-19. Produced via immunoSEQ multiplex PCR; TCRdb's table is partial and in-frame only. Among approximately 260,000 clones listed, around 90% were seen once. Patients in Seattle were enrolled during active infection, then followed longitudinally. This clonotype was obtained from a woman in her sixties with COVID-19, enrolled during active disease. Sequenced sample: peripheral blood.

The DNA of the CDR3 is TGTGCCAGCAGTTACAGTCCCATTGAGCCCTTCGCCCGCTCCTACGAGCAGTACTTC. It is translated as CASSYSPIEPFARSYEQYF. The J gene is TRBJ2-7, the V gene TRBV6-2 or TRBV6-3; the D is unclear. The CDR3 has 19 amino acids. CDR1 MNHEY and CDR2 SVGEGT come from the germline V gene. Trimming removed 2 bases at V and 0 bases at J, with 23 bases between.